Reported below is one T cell receptor beta chain. These data originate in a study of regulatory T cells in long-lasting Graves disease. Background on the study: Antithyroid drugs had been given to newly diagnosed Graves' patients for under 3 months.

Time point given: newly diagnosed GD, antithyroid drugs for less than 3 months. PBMCs provided the RNA from which the TCR library was made. Libraries of TCR beta came from iRepertoire HTBI primers plus Arm-PCR of CDR3 regions. TCRdb reprocessed the multiplex PCR reads via MiXCR and lists one record per CDR3 protein. The sample comprises about 330,000 distinct CDR3 sequences, under 20% of which are singletons, and 20% to 25% rests with the top ten. V gave up 6 bases and J gave up 3 bases; unmatched junction bases: 11. Germline V gene data show CDR1 as DFQATT and CDR2 as SNEGSKA (reference sequence). The CDR3 runs 15 residues. These data were likewise used in another study, on T cells in Graves' hyperthyroidism and ophthalmopathy. As that report states: Patients aged 18 to 65 had newly diagnosed hyperthyroidism of under 2 months' duration. HTBI primers were the set used in a first-round RT-PCR of the TCR CDR3.

Sequences were derived from peripheral blood mononuclear cells (PBMCs), sampled at new diagnosis, from a patient treated with antithyroid drugs. The V call is TRBV20-1, the J call TRBJ2-1; 7 bases line up with TRBD2. The TCR sequence derives from a woman between 18 and 30 years old with Graves disease. The CDR3 spells CSADPGTTGYNEQFF. CDR3 DNA sequence: TGCAGTGCGGACCCAGGGACTACCGGCTACAATGAGCAGTTCTTC.